Listed below are T cell receptor beta chains from one sample, sequenced in a study of blood T cell repertoires in COVID-19. Some clones are missing from TCRdb's copy, which holds only in-frame ones; the method was immunoSEQ multiplex PCR. The table records more than 250,000 clones, about 85% of them present only once. The material sequenced was peripheral blood. These receptors were obtained from a man between 18 and 35 years old with active or convalescent COVID-19. Each CDR3 is given with its conserved first and last residue.

>TRBJ1-2|TRBV5-1
CASRPGQLLTYGYTF
>TRBJ2-3|TRBV5-6
CASSLTLGRDTQYF
>TRBJ2-7|TRBV29-1
CSVAEGSYEQYF
>TRBJ2-7|TRBV15
CATSRDPAGFDYEQYF
>TRBJ2-7|TRBV27
CASRLRDRAGYEQYF
>TRBJ2-7|TRBV6-2/TRBV6-3
CASSYPPWTSSYEQYF
>TRBJ2-7|TRBV28
CASSLGGGTYEQYF
>TRBJ1-1|TRBV11-1
CASSLVGARAEAFF
>TRBJ2-3|TRBV5-4
CASSPPSGGGTDTQYF
>TRBJ2-7|TRBV28
CASSLSRPLLVREQYF
>TRBJ1-1|TRBV13
CASSPLGQGNTEAFF
>TRBJ1-4|TRBV3-1/TRBV3-2
CASSQGQGGNEKLFF
>TRBJ2-5|TRBV2
CASGSGTGWETQYF
>TRBJ1-1|TRBV12-5
CASGLTGGEAFF
>TRBJ1-3|TRBV14
CASSQPRDSGNTIYF
>TRBJ1-5|TRBV7-2
CASSFGTDNQPQHF
>TRBJ1-6|TRBV29-1
CSTREAGSGYNSPLHF
>TRBJ2-7|TRBV5-6
CASSFLRDEQYF
>TRBJ1-1|TRBV19
CASRGGGTEAFF
>TRBJ1-2|TRBV5-4
CASSLGQGGFGGYTF